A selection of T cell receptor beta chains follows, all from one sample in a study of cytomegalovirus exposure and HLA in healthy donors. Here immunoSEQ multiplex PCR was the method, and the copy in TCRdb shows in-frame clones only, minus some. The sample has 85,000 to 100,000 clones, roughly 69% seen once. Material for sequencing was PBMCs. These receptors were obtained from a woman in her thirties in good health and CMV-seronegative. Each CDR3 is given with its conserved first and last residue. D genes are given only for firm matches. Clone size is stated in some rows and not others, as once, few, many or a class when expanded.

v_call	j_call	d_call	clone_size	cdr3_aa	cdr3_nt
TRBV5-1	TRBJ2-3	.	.	CASTSGTDTQYF	TGCGCCAGCACTAGCGGCACAGATACGCAGTATTTT
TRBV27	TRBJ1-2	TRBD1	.	CASSMTGSRYGYTF	TGTGCCAGCAGTATGACAGGGTCGCGCTATGGCTACACCTTC
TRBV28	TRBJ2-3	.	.	CASSMDTQYF	TGTGCCAGCAGCATGGATACGCAGTATTTT
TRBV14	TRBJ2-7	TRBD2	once	CASSPVRAGAYEQYF	TGTGCCAGCAGCCCAGTCCGGGCGGGAGCCTACGAGCAGTACTTC
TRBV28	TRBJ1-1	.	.	CASSFPTLNTEAFF	TGTGCCAGCAGTTTCCCCACGCTAAACACTGAAGCTTTCTTT
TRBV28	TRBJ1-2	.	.	CASSSQGYYGYTF	TGTGCCAGCAGTTCCCAGGGTTACTATGGCTACACCTTC
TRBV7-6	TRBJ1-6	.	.	CASSLQGSDSPLHF	TGTGCCAGCAGCTTACAGGGTTCGGACTCACCCCTCCACTTT
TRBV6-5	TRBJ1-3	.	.	CASSYSGRAGNTIYF	TGTGCCAGCAGTTACTCGGGCAGGGCCGGAAACACCATATATTTT
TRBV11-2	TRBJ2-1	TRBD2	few	CASSLATSGRAYNEQFF	TGTGCCAGCAGCTTAGCGACTAGCGGGAGGGCATATAATGAGCAGTTCTTC
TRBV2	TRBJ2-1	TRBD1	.	CASSDAGGHYNEQFF	TGTGCCAGCAGTGACGCAGGGGGACACTACAATGAGCAGTTCTTC
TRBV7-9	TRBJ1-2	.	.	CASSLVPSPNYGYTF	TGTGCCAGCAGCTTAGTCCCTTCTCCTAACTATGGCTACACCTTC
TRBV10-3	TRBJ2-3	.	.	CAISEIQGAGTDTQYF	TGTGCCATCAGTGAAATTCAAGGGGCAGGAACAGATACGCAGTATTTT
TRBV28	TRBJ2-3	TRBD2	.	CASSLPPGLAGVGDTQYF	TGTGCCAGCAGTTTGCCGCCGGGACTAGCGGGAGTGGGTGATACGCAGTATTTT
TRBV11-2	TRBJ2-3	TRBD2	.	CASSRFIPGLGTNTQYF	TGTGCCAGCAGCAGATTTATACCGGGACTAGGGACTAATACGCAGTATTTT
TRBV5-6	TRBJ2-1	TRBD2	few	CASFGLAAYNEQFF	TGTGCCAGCTTTGGACTAGCGGCCTACAATGAGCAGTTCTTC
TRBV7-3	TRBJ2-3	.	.	CASSLLGAADTQYF	TGTGCCAGCAGCTTACTGGGGGCGGCAGATACGCAGTATTTT
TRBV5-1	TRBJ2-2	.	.	CASSLNRVTGELFF	TGCGCCAGCAGCTTAAACAGGGTGACCGGGGAGCTGTTTTTT
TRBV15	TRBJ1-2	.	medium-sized	CATRVGGDPYGYTF	TGTGCCACCAGGGTTGGGGGCGACCCCTATGGCTACACCTTC
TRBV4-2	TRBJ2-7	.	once	CASSPTGTYDEQYF	TGTGCCAGCAGCCCAACCGGGACATACGACGAGCAGTACTTC
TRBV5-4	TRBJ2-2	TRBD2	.	CASSFKGLAGAGELFF	TGTGCCAGCAGCTTTAAAGGCCTAGCGGGCGCCGGGGAGCTGTTTTTT
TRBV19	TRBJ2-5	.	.	CASSMSESGQYF	TGTGCCAGTAGTATGTCTGAGTCGGGGCAGTACTTC
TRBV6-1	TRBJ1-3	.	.	CASSDAGRVSVVSGNTIYF	TGTGCCAGCAGTGACGCGGGACGGGTCTCAGTTGTTTCTGGAAACACCATATATTTT
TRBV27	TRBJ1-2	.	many	CASSLQGRDGYTF	TGTGCCAGCAGTTTACAGGGGCGGGATGGCTACACCTTC
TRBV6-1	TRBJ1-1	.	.	CASRSGQVTEAFF	TGTGCCAGCAGGTCAGGGCAGGTGACTGAAGCTTTCTTT
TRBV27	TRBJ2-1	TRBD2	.	CASSSAGGPIHDEQFF	TGTGCCAGCAGTTCAGCGGGGGGGCCCATTCACGATGAGCAGTTCTTC
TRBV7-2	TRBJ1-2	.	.	CASSLGMDRPGGYTF	TGTGCCAGCAGCTTAGGGATGGACCGCCCGGGAGGCTACACCTTC
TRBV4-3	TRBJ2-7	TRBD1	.	CASSQDLMTGVTYEQYF	TGCGCCAGCAGCCAAGATTTGATGACAGGGGTAACCTACGAGCAGTACTTC
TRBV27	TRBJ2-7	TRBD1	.	CASRPWTGREQYF	TGTGCCAGCAGACCCTGGACAGGGCGGGAGCAGTACTTC
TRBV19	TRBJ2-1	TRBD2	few	CASATSGSYNEQFF	TGTGCCAGTGCGACTAGCGGGAGCTACAATGAGCAGTTCTTC
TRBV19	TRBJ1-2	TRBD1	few	CASKGQASGGGGYTF	TGTGCCAGTAAGGGACAGGCCAGTGGCGGGGGTGGCTACACCTTC
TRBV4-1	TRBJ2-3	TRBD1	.	CASSRRTGSTDTQYF	TGCGCCAGCAGCCGACGGACAGGGAGCACAGATACGCAGTATTTT
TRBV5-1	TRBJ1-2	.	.	CASSSGLSTGYGYTF	TGCGCCAGCAGCTCCGGACTTTCGACGGGCTATGGCTACACCTTC
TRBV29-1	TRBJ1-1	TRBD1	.	CSVVPGDRGTEAFF	TGCAGCGTTGTGCCCGGGGACAGAGGGACTGAAGCTTTCTTT